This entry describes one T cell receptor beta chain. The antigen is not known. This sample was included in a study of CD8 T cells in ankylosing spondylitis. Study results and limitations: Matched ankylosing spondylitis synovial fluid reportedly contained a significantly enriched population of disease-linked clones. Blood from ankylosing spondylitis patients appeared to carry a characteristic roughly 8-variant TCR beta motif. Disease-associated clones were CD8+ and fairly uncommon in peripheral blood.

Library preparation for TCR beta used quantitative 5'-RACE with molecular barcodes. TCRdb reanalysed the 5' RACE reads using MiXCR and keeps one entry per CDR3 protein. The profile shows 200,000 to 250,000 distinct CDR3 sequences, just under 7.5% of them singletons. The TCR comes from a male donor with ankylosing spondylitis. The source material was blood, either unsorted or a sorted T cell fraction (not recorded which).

The CDR3, as DNA: TGCGCCAGCAGCTTACGAGGGGGAGAAACCTACGAGCAGTACTTC. Amino acids: CASSLRGGETYEQYF. J is TRBJ2-7 and V is TRBV5-1, with D possibly being TRBD1 (6 bases). The germline V gene encodes CDR1 SGHRS and CDR2 YFSETQ. V shed 2 bases and J shed 2 bases, with 14 bases lying between them. This CDR3 spans 15 amino acids. Based on the CDR3 plus reference TRBV5-1 and TRBJ2-7, the full variable domain is KAGVTQTPRYLIKTRGQQVTLSCSPISGHRSVSWYQQTPGQGLQFLFEYFSETQRNKGNFPGRFSGRQFSNSRSEMNVSTLELGDSALYLCASSLRGGETYEQYFGPGTRLTVT.